One sample yielded the 14 T cell receptor beta chains listed below, sequenced in a study of siplizumab effects on memory and regulatory T cells. Libraries were prepared by immunoSEQ multiplex PCR; TCRdb keeps only in-frame clonotypes and omits some of them. The data contain about 50,000 clones, over 90% of them singletons. Sequencing was carried out using CD8+ T cells sorted from blood. The receptors derive from a human donor in good health.

The chain links TRBV7-2 to TRBJ2-5, with 12 bases that match TRBD2. V was clipped by 2 bases and J by 5 bases; unmatched bases: 6. Germline V gene data show CDR1 as SGHTA and CDR2 as FQGNSA. CDR3 length equals 16 residues. The CDR3 loop is CASSLRLAGVGETQYF. As DNA, the CDR3 is TGTGCCAGCAGCTTACGACTAGCGGGAGTAGGCGAGACCCAGTACTTC. The whole variable domain, remainder taken from reference TRBV7-2 and TRBJ2-5, is GAGVSQSPSNKVTEKGKDVELRCDPISGHTALYWYRQSLGQGLEFLIYFQGNSAPDKSGLPSDRFSAERTGGSVSTLTIQRTQQEDSAVYLCASSLRLAGVGETQYFGPGTRLLVL.

The genes are TRBV6-5 and TRBJ2-7, with a tentative D call TRBD1 (5 bases). This CDR3 is built from 15 residues. Germline V gene lookup returns CDR1 MNHEY and CDR2 SVGAGI. V lost 2 bases and J lost 3, with 14 bases in between. The CDR3 DNA is TGTGCCAGCAGTTACCAACCCGCAGGGTACTACGAGCAGTACTTC. It codes for CASSYQPAGYYEQYF.

V usage is TRBV10-3 and J usage is TRBJ1-1, with TRBD1 identical over 7 bases. Trimming at V came to 3 bases and at J to 7 bases, leaving 5 bases not matched to a gene. The CDR3 consists of 13 residues. The germline V gene has CDR1 ENHRY and CDR2 SYGVKD. The CDR3 DNA is TGTGCCATCAGTGAATGGGACAGACGTGAAGCTTTCTTT. Translating it yields CAISEWDRREAFF.

V gene TRBV6-6 combines with J gene TRBJ2-2, with 7 bases matching TRBD2. The CDR3 has 12 amino acids. Trimming took 8 bases from V and 3 from J; bases not matched to a gene: 0. Germline loops: CDR1 MNHNY, CDR2 SVGAGI (reference sequence). The CDR3 sequence: CASRGDTGELFF. The CDR3 nucleotides are TGTGCCAGCCGGGGGGACACCGGGGAGCTGTTTTTT.

The chain combines TRBV28 with TRBJ2-1; TRBD2 aligns across 7 bases. The CDR3 loop spans 12 amino acids. In germline, CDR1 is MDHEN, CDR2 SYDVKM. J was trimmed by 9 bases and V by 8 bases; bases with no gene match: 7. CDR3: CASGDRGGEQFF. CDR3 nucleotides: TGTGCCAGCGGGGACCGCGGGGGTGAGCAGTTCTTC.

The chain recombines TRBV2 with TRBJ2-5; 10 bases are shared with TRBD2. This CDR3 contains 15 residues. The V gene's germline CDR1 is SNHLY and CDR2 FYNNEI. Trimming at V came to 6 bases and at J to 3 bases, leaving 7 bases not matched to a gene. The CDR3 region is CASSPTLAGEETQYF. As DNA, the CDR3 is TGTGCCAGCAGCCCCACCCTAGCGGGAGAAGAGACCCAGTACTTC. The full variable domain, its missing parts supplied by reference TRBV2 and TRBJ2-5, is EPEVTQTPSHQVTQMGQEVILRCVPISNHLYFYWYRQILGQKVEFLVSFYNNEISEKSEIFDDQFSVERPDGSNFTLKIRSTKLEDSAMYFCASSPTLAGEETQYFGPGTRLLVL.

This clone was counted a single time. This chain joins TRBV25-1 and TRBJ2-1; D is ambiguous. Germline CDR1 reads MGHDK; CDR2 reads SYGVNS. The V and J ends lost 2 bases and 6 bases respectively, with 11 bases between them. This CDR3 spans 14 amino acids. This CDR3 reads CASSEGAWINEQFF. Here the CDR3 DNA reads TGTGCCAGCAGTGAAGGAGCTTGGATCAATGAGCAGTTCTTC.

The chain links TRBV5-4 to TRBJ1-1; D uncertain. The CDR3 sequence is 13 residues long. Germline assignment: CDR1 SGHNT and CDR2 YYREEE (reference sequence). V was shortened by 1 base and J by 3 bases, with 7 bases between the two germline ends. The CDR3 sequence: CASSLFRDTEAFF. The CDR3 coding sequence is TGTGCCAGCAGCTTGTTTCGGGACACTGAAGCTTTCTTT.

The V call is TRBV6-5, the J call TRBJ2-7, with D hard to call. CDR1 MNHEY and CDR2 SVGAGI come from the germline V gene. V lost 5 bases and J lost 1, with 9 bases in between. There are 13 residues in the CDR3. CDR3 DNA sequence: TGTGCCAGCAGTGAGAGAAGTTCCTACGAGCAGTACTTC. This sequence encodes CASSERSSYEQYF.

This clone was picked up one time. DNA for the CDR3: TGTGCCAGTTGGTTGCGGGAGGACTCCTACGAGCAGTACTTC. Its translation is CASWLREDSYEQYF. The chain joins TRBV2 to TRBJ2-7, with 8 bases that match TRBD2. Germline CDR1 is SNHLY and CDR2 is FYNNEI. After removal of 9 bases from V and 0 bases from J, the junction contained 7 bases not matched to a gene. CDR3 length equals 14 residues.

This rearrangement joins TRBV9 to TRBJ2-2; weak D call: TRBD1 (6 bases). The CDR3 is 14 amino acids. V was cut by 1 base and J by 6 bases, with 10 bases left in between. Germline V gives CDR1 SGDLS, CDR2 YYNGEE. In DNA, the CDR3 is TGTGCCAGCAGCGTACGGAAGGGGGCCGGGGAGCTGTTTTTT. Protein: CASSVRKGAGELFF.

This clone appeared a single time. This chain uses TRBV7-8 with TRBJ2-7, with 7 bases that match TRBD1. Germline assignment: CDR1 SGHVS and CDR2 FQNEAQ. The CDR3 sequence is 15 residues long. V shed 5 bases, J shed 5 bases, and the junction held 12 bases outside the gene matches. CDR3 DNA sequence: TGTGCCAGCAGCCGGAAGACAGGGCAAAGGGACGAGCAGTACTTC. Protein: CASSRKTGQRDEQYF.

V usage is TRBV7-9 and J usage is TRBJ2-6; D not resolved. The CDR3 loop spans 14 amino acids. Germline loops: CDR1 SEHNR, CDR2 FQNEAQ (reference sequence). Trimming removed 5 bases at V and 5 bases at J, with 10 bases between. This chain's CDR3 is CASSPTGWANVLTF. CDR3 DNA: TGTGCCAGCAGCCCAACCGGATGGGCCAACGTCCTGACTTTC.

This chain joins TRBV11-2 and TRBJ2-3; D is ambiguous. CDR3 length: 14 amino acids. V lost 5 bases to trimming and J lost 5 bases, with 14 bases between them. Germline loops: CDR1 SGHAT, CDR2 FQNNGV. This chain's CDR3 is CASSRTGRLDTQYF. The CDR3, as DNA: TGTGCCAGCAGCCGCACCGGACGTTTAGATACGCAGTATTTT.